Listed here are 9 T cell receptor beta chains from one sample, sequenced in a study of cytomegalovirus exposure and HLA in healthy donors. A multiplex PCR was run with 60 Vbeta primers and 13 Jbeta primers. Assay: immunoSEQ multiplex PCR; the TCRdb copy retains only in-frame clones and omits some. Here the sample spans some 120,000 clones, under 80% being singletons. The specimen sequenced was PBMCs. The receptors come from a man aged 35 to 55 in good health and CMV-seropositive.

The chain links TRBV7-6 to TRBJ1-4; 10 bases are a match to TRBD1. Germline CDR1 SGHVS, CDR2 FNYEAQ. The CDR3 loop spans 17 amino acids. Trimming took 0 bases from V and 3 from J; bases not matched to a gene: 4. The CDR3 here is CASSLADRGSSNEKLFF. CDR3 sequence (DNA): TGTGCCAGCAGCTTAGCGGACAGGGGGAGTTCTAATGAAAAACTGTTTTTT.

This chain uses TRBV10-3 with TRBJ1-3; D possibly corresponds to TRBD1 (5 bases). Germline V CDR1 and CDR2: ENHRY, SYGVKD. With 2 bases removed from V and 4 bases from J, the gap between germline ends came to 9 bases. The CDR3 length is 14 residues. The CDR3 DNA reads TGTGCCATCAGTGAGCAGGGTACAGGAAACACCATATATTTT. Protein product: CAISEQGTGNTIYF.

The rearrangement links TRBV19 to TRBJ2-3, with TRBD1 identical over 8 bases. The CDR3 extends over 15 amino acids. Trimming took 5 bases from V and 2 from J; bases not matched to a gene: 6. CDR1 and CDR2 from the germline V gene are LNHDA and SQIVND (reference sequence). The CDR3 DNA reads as TGTGCCAGTAGTGAGACAGGGGCCCACACAGATACGCAGTATTTT. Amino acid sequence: CASSETGAHTDTQYF.

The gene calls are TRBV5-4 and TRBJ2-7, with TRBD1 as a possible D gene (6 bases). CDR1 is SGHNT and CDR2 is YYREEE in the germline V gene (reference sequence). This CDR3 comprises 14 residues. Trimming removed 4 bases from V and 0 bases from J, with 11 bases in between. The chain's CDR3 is CASSSEDSSYEQYF. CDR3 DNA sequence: TGTGCCAGCAGCAGCGAGGACAGCTCCTACGAGCAGTACTTC.

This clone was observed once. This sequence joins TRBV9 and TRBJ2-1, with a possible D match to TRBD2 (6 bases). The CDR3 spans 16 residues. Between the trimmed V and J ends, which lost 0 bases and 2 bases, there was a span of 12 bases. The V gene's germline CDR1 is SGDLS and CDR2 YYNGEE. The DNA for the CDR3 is TGTGCCAGCAGCGTAGGCGGGAATCTGGCCTACAATGAGCAGTTCTTC. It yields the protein CASSVGGNLAYNEQFF.

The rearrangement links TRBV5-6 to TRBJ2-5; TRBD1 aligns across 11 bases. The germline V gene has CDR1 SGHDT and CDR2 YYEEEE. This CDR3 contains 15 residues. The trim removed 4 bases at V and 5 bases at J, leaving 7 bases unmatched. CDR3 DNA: TGTGCCAGCAGCGCCTGGGACAGGGGGTGGGAGACCCAGTACTTC. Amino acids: CASSAWDRGWETQYF.

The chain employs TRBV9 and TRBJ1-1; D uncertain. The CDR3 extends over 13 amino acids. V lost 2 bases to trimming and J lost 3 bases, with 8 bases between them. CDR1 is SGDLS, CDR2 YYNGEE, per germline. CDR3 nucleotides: TGTGCCAGCAGCGTTTCCGGGGACACTGAAGCTTTCTTT. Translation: CASSVSGDTEAFF.

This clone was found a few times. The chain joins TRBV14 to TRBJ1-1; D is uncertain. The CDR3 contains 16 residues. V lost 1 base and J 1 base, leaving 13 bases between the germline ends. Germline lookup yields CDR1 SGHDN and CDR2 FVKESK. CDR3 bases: TGTGCCAGCAGCCAAGTAGGAGGACGGCAGAACACTGAAGCTTTCTTT. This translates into CASSQVGGRQNTEAFF.

CDR3: CASSRQGGGVTDTQYF. CDR3 nucleotide sequence: TGTGCCAGCAGCCGGCAAGGGGGGGGCGTCACAGATACGCAGTATTTT. The chain uses TRBV7-2 and TRBJ2-3, with TRBD2 as a possible D gene (7 bases). V lost 5 bases and J 2 bases, leaving 17 bases between the germline ends. CDR3 length equals 16 residues. Germline CDR1 SGHTA, CDR2 FQGNSA.